This T cell receptor beta chain was documented in a study of graft-versus-host responses after intestinal transplantation. Study background: Multivisceral, liver-intestinal, or isolated intestinal grafts went to recipients. Study-wide findings and caveats: GvH clone levels peaked in circulation, and this peak was associated with early post-transplant HvG declines. Across patients carrying graft-donor T cell macrochimerism, allografts held high graft-versus-host to host-versus-graft clonal ratios. The recipient marrow held GvH clones, and some of them showed up first in ileum or blood.

With respect to this clone: Its target is unknown.

Germline CDR1 and CDR2: LNHDA and SQIVND (reference sequence). The germline V and J ends were trimmed by 5 bases and 9 bases, with 20 bases remaining between them. The CDR3 runs 15 residues. Sequencing used immunoSEQ multiplex PCR; TCRdb keeps in-frame clones, though not all of them. The sample lists tens of thousands of clones, about 95% occurring once. This clonotype originated in a human donor who was the organ donor for an intestinal transplant. Sequences were derived from unstimulated CD4+ T cells sorted from spleen or lymph node cells, sampled before transplant. The gene calls are TRBV19 and TRBJ2-1; maybe TRBD1 (5 bases). The CDR3 here is CASSGPSPREGEQFF. CDR3 nucleotides: TGTGCCAGTAGTGGACCCAGCCCCAGGGAAGGTGAGCAGTTCTTC.